This TCR beta chain originates from a study of cytomegalovirus exposure and HLA in healthy donors. The PCR had 60 Vbeta and 13 Jbeta primers. The method was immunoSEQ multiplex PCR; TCRdb's version includes in-frame clones alone and lacks a portion of them. Altogether 110,000 to 150,000 clones are present, about two thirds being singletons, with the ten largest covering 2.1%. Trimming stripped 3 bases from V and 0 bases from J, with 23 bases between. The germline V gene encodes CDR1 LNHDA and CDR2 SQIVND (reference sequence). The CDR3 runs to 20 residues. The V call is TRBV19, the J call TRBJ1-4, with TRBD1 as a possible D gene (5 bases). Sequencing was carried out using PBMCs. The receptor was isolated from a man between 35 and 55 years old in good health and CMV-seronegative. CDR3 nucleotide sequence: TGTGCCAGTAGTATCGGGCCGACAGCGAGCTTAGTTGCAACTAATGAAAAACTGTTTTTT. Residues: CASSIGPTASLVATNEKLFF.